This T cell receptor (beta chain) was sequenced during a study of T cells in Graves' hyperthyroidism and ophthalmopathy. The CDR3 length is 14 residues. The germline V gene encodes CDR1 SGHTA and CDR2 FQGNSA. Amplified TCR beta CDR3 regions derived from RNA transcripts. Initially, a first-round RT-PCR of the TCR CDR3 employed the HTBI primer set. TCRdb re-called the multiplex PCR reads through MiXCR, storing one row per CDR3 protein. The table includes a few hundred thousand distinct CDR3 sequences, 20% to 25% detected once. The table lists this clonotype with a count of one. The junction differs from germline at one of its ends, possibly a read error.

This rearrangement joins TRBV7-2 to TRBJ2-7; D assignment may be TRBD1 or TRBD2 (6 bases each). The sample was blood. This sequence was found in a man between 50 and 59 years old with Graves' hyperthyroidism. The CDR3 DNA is TGTGCCAGCAACTTAGCGGAGGGGGTGAGCGAGCAGTACTTC. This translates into CASNLAEGVSEQYF.